The 6 T cell receptor beta chains presented below share a single source sample, sequenced in a study of blood T cell repertoires in COVID-19. Some clones are missing from TCRdb's copy, which holds only in-frame ones; the method was immunoSEQ multiplex PCR. This table has about 220,000 clones, around 80% appearing once. Sequencing input: peripheral blood. These receptors all stem from a man aged 25 to 40 with active or convalescent COVID-19.

The chain couples TRBV27 to TRBJ2-7; D may be TRBD1 (5 bases). The CDR3 consists of 14 residues. The germline V gene encodes CDR1 MNHEY and CDR2 SMNVEV (reference sequence). With 3 bases removed from V and 3 bases from J, the gap between germline ends came to 12 bases. The CDR3 region is CASSLTATGYEQYF. DNA for the CDR3: TGTGCCAGCAGTTTGACAGCTACTGGCTACGAGCAGTACTTC.

J is TRBJ1-4 and V is TRBV7-9; D gene unclear. The germline CDR1 and CDR2 sequences are SEHNR and FQNEAQ (reference sequence). The ends were cut back, 3 bases at V and 2 bases at J, with 7 bases in the middle. The CDR3 sequence is 14 residues long. The CDR3 DNA reads as TGTGCCAGCAGCTTTATAGTGACTAATGAAAAACTGTTTTTT. Its protein is CASSFIVTNEKLFF.

This chain joins TRBV29-1 and TRBJ2-7; 7 bases fit TRBD1. Germline assignment: CDR1 SQVTM and CDR2 ANQGSEA. The CDR3 has 14 residues. V trimming: 3 bases; J trimming: 2 bases; junction bases outside the gene matches: 7. CDR3 sequence reads: CSVETGTETYEQYF. The CDR3 coding sequence is TGCAGCGTTGAGACCGGGACAGAGACCTACGAGCAGTACTTC.

The rearrangement joins TRBV28 to TRBJ1-1, with D perhaps matching TRBD1 (6 bases). V lost 8 bases and J lost 4, with 20 bases in between. Germline loops: CDR1 MDHEN, CDR2 SYDVKM. The CDR3 is 15 residues long. CDR3 residues: CASGLGRGEGTEAFF. The CDR3 coding sequence is TGTGCCAGCGGATTGGGCAGGGGAGAAGGCACTGAAGCTTTCTTT.

The chain is built from TRBV4-1 and TRBJ2-1; 7 bases fit TRBD1. The germline V gene encodes CDR1 MGHRA and CDR2 YSYEKL. V dropped 1 base and J dropped 3; count of bases not matched to a gene: 3. This CDR3 has 15 amino acids. The CDR3 sequence is CASSQVQGDYNEQFF. Written as DNA, the CDR3 is TGCGCCAGCAGCCAAGTTCAGGGGGACTACAATGAGCAGTTCTTC.

The J gene is TRBJ2-1, the V gene TRBV28; 7 nucleotides match TRBD2. V dropped 3 bases and J dropped 5; count of bases not matched to a gene: 4. The CDR3 runs 14 residues. Germline loops: CDR1 MDHEN, CDR2 SYDVKM. As DNA, the CDR3 is TGTGCCAGCAGTTTCGTCGCGGGGGACAATGAGCAGTTCTTC. Its protein is CASSFVAGDNEQFF.